The T cell receptor (beta chain) described here comes from a study of blood T cell repertoires in COVID-19. Measured with immunoSEQ multiplex PCR; TCRdb has only the in-frame clones, and not every one. The sample includes more than 250,000 clones, 85% to 90% of them seen just once. Trimming removed 2 bases from V and 4 bases from J, with 8 bases in between. The germline gives CDR1 SNHLY, CDR2 FYNNEI. This CDR3 spans 13 amino acids. This receptor was taken from a woman aged 45-65 years with COVID-19, enrolled during active disease. V usage is TRBV2 and J usage is TRBJ1-1; the D gene is possibly TRBD1 (5 bases). Sequencing was carried out using peripheral blood. CDR3 loop: CASSESRGTEAFF. CDR3 DNA sequence: TGTGCCAGCAGTGAAAGTAGGGGCACTGAAGCTTTCTTT. The complete variable domain, with remaining parts taken from reference TRBV2 and TRBJ1-1, reads EPEVTQTPSHQVTQMGQEVILRCVPISNHLYFYWYRQILGQKVEFLVSFYNNEISEKSEIFDDQFSVERPDGSNFTLKIRSTKLEDSAMYFCASSESRGTEAFFGQGTRLTVV.